This T cell receptor (beta chain) was found in a study of cytomegalovirus exposure and HLA in healthy donors. Per germline, CDR1 LGHNT and CDR2 FRNRAP. V lost 2 bases to trimming and J lost 3 bases, with 20 bases between them. The CDR3 runs to 17 residues. The PCR had 60 Vbeta and 13 Jbeta primers. The protocol was immunoSEQ multiplex PCR, while the TCRdb copy is restricted to in-frame clones and leaves out a portion. This sample has 200,000 to 250,000 clones, with about 83% found just once. This clonotype was sampled from a man aged 40-49 years in good health and CMV-seronegative. The rearrangement links TRBV12-5 to TRBJ2-7; D is perhaps TRBD1 (6 bases). The sequenced material came from PBMCs. The CDR3 DNA sequence: TGTGCTAGTGGTTTGACCCGCAGGCAGGGGTCCCTCTACGAGCAGTACTTC. This codes for CASGLTRRQGSLYEQYF. Looking up the rest from reference TRBV12-5 and TRBJ2-7 gives the full variable domain: DARVTQTPRHKVTEMGQEVTMRCQPILGHNTVFWYRQTMMQGLELLAYFRNRAPLDDSGMPKDRFSAEMPDATLATLKIQPSEPRDSAVYFCASGLTRRQGSLYEQYFGPGTRLTVT.